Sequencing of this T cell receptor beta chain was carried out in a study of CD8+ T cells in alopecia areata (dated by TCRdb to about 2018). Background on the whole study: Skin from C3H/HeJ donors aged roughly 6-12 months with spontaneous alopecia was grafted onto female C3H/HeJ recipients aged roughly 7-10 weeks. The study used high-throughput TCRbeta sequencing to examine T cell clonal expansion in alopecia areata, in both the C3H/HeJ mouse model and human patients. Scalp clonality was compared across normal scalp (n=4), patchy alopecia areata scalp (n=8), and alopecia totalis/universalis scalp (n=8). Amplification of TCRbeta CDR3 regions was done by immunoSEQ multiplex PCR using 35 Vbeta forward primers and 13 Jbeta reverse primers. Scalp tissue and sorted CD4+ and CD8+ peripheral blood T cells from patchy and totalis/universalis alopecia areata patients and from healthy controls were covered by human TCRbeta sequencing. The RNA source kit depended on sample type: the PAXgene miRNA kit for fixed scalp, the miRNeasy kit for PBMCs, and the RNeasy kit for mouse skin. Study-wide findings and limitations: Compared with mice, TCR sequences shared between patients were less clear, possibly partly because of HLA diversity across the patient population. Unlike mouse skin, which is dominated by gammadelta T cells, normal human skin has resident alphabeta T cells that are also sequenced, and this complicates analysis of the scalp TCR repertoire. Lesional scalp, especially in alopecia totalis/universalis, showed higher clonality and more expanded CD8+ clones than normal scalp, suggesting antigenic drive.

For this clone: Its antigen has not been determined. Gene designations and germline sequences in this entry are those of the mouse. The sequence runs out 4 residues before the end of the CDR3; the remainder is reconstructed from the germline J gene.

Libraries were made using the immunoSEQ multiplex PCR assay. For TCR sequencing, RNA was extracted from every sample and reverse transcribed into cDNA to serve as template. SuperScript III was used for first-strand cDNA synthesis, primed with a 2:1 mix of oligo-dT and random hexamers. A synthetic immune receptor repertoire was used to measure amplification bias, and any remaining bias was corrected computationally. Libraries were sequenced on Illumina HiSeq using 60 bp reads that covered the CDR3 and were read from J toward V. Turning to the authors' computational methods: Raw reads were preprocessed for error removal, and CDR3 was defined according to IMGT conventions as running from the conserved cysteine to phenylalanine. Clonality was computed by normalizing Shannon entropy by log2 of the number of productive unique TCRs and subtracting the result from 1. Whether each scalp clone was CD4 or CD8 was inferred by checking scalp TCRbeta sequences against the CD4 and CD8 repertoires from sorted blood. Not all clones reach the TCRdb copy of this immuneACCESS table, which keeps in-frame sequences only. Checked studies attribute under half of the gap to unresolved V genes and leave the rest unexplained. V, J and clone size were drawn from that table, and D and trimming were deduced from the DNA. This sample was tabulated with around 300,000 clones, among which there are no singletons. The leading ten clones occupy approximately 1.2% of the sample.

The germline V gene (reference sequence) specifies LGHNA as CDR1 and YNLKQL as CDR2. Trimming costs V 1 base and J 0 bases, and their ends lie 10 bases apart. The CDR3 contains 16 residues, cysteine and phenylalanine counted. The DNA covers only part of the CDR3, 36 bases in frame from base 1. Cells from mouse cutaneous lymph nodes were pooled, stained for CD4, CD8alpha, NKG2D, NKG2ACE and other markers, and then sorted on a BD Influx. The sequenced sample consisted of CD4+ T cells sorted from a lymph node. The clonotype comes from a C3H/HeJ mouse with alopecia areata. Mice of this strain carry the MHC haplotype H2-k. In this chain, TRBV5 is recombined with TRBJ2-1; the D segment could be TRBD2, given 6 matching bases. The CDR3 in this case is CASSQVDWFNYAEQFF. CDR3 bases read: TGTGCCAGCAGCCAAGTCGACTGGTTTAACTATGCT.